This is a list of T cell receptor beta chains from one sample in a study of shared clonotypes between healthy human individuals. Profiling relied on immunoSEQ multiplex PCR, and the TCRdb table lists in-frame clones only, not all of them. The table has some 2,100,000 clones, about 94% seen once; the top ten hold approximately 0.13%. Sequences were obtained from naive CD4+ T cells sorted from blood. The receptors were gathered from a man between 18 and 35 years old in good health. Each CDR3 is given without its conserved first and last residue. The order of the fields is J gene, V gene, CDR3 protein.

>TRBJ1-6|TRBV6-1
ASSEARGSPLH
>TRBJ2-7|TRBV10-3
AISESAGGGTYEQY
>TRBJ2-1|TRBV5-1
ASSPVQLLYNEQF
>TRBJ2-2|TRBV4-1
ASSQAVSPGGELF
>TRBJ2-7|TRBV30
AWSSTRGLAGGLGSEQY
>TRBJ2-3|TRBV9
ASSVAVSTDTQY
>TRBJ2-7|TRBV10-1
ACGQSVVGEQY
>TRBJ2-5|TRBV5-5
ASSSSSSGGVQETQY
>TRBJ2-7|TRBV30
AWGPGWPTGAYEQY
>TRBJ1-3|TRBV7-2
ASSLFNKDTIY
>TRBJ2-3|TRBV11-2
ASSSRLAGGSTDTQY
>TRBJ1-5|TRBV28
ASSPAPGTGELPQH
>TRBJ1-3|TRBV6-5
ASSLTGLELNTIY
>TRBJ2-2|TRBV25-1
ASRNRDRGELF